Shown below are 5 T cell receptor beta chains from a single sample sequenced in a study of T cell responses to AZD1222 COVID-19 vaccine. Here immunoSEQ multiplex PCR was the method, and the copy in TCRdb shows in-frame clones only, minus some. Of about 140,000 clones listed, 90% are singletons. The input for sequencing was peripheral blood, taken on day 0 of AZD1222 vaccination. These receptors came from an adult in good health.

This chain joins TRBV6-1 and TRBJ1-5, with D unresolved. Per the germline V gene, CDR1 is MNHNS and CDR2 is SASEGT. The CDR3 extends over 17 amino acids. The V end was cut by 2 bases, the J end by 0 bases, with 14 bases between. The CDR3 is CASSENSGSLSNQPQHF. For the CDR3, the DNA is TGTGCCAGCAGTGAAAATTCCGGGAGCCTTAGCAATCAGCCCCAGCATTTT.

V gene TRBV12-3 or TRBV12-4 combines with J gene TRBJ2-7; 10 bases line up with TRBD1. J was trimmed by 5 bases and V by 3 bases; bases with no gene match: 1. CDR3 length: 13 residues. CDR3 DNA: TGTGCCAGCAGTTTGACAGGGGGCGACGAGCAGTACTTC. This translates into CASSLTGGDEQYF.

The genes are TRBV1 and TRBJ1-5. TRBV1 is reported as a pseudogene. The CDR3 loop spans 20 amino acids. The CDR3 protein is CTSSYAVGLRPYYSNQPQHF. Here the CDR3 DNA reads TGCACCAGCAGCTACGCCGTGGGACTCAGGCCCTACTATAGCAATCAGCCCCAGCATTTT.

This clone was counted once. This chain links TRBV5-1 with TRBJ2-2; D is undetermined. Trimming pared 0 bases from V and 5 bases from J, leaving 14 bases between. The CDR3 is 16 amino acids. Per germline, CDR1 SGHRS and CDR2 YFSETQ. The CDR3 reads CASSLGASLGTGELFF. Here the CDR3 DNA reads TGCGCCAGCAGCTTGGGGGCCTCGCTTGGTACCGGGGAGCTGTTTTTT.

The chain carries TRBV7-6 and TRBJ1-4, with a tentative D call TRBD1 (5 bases). Germline V gives CDR1 SGHVS, CDR2 FNYEAQ. There are 14 residues in the CDR3. Trimming removed 0 bases from V and 8 bases from J, with 10 bases in between. This chain's CDR3 is CASSLARVGEKLFF. The DNA for the CDR3 is TGTGCCAGCAGCTTAGCCAGGGTGGGCGAAAAACTGTTTTTT.